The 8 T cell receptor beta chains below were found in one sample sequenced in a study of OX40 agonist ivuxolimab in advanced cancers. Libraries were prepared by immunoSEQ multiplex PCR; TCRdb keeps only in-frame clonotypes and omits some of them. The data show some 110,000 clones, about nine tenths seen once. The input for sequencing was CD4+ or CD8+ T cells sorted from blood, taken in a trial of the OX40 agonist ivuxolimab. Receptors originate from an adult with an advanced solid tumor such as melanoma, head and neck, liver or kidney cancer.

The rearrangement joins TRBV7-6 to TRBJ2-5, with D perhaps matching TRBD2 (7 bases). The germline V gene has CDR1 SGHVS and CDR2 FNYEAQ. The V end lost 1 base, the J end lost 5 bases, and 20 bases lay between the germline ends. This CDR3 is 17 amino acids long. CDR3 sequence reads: CASSLVGGGPLVETQYF. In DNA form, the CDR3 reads TGTGCCAGCAGCTTAGTAGGGGGGGGGCCACTGGTCGAGACCCAGTACTTC.

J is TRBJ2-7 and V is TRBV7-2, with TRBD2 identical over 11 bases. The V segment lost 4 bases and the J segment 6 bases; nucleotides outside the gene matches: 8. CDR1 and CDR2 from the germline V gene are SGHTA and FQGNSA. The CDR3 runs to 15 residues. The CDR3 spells CASSSLAGGPLEQYF. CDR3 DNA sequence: TGTGCCAGCAGCTCATTAGCGGGGGGGCCTCTCGAGCAGTACTTC. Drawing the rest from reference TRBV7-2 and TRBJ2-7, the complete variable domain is GAGVSQSPSNKVTEKGKDVELRCDPISGHTALYWYRQSLGQGLEFLIYFQGNSAPDKSGLPSDRFSAERTGGSVSTLTIQRTQQEDSAVYLCASSSLAGGPLEQYFGPGTRLTVT.

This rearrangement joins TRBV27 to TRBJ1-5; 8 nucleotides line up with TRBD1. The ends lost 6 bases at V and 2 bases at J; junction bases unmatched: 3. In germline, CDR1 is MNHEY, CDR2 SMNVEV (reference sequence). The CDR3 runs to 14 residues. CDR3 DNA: TGTGCCAGCAGGACAGGGGTGGGCAATCAGCCCCAGCATTTT. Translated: CASRTGVGNQPQHF.

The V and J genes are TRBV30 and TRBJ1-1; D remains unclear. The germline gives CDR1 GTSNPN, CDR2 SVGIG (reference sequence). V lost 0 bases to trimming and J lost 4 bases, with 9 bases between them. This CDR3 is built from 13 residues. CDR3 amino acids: CAWSVRPGTEAFF. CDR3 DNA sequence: TGTGCCTGGAGTGTAAGGCCGGGCACTGAAGCTTTCTTT.

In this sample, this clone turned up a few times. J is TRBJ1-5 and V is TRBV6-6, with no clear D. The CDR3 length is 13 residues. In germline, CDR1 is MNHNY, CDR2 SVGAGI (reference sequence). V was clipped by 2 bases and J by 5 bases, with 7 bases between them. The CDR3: CASSYDRDQPQHF. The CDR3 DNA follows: TGTGCCAGCAGTTACGATCGGGATCAGCCCCAGCATTTT.

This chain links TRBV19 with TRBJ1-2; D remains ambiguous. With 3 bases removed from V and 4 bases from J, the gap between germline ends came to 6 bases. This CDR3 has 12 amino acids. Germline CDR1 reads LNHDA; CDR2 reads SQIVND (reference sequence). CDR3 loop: CASSIDGYGYTF. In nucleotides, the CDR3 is TGTGCCAGTAGTATTGACGGCTATGGCTACACCTTC.

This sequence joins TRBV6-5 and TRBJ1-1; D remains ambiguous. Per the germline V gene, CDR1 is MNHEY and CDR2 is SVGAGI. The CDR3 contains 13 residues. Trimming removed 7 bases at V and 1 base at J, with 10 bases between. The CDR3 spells CASKIERNTEAFF. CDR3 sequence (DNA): TGTGCCAGCAAAATCGAGCGGAACACTGAAGCTTTCTTT.

The CDR3 DNA follows: TGTGCCAGTAGTATAGGATCGGGGGGGTACAATGAGCAGTTCTTC. This sequence encodes CASSIGSGGYNEQFF. V gene TRBV19 combines with J gene TRBJ2-1; 8 bases map to TRBD2. Germline V gives CDR1 LNHDA, CDR2 SQIVND (reference sequence). After removal of 1 base from V and 4 bases from J, the junction contained 3 bases not matched to a gene. The CDR3 spans 15 residues.